A selection of T cell receptor beta chains follows, all from one sample in a study of shared T cell receptors in the human thymus. The protocol was immunoSEQ multiplex PCR, while the TCRdb copy is restricted to in-frame clones and leaves out a portion. The profile shows 500,000 to 550,000 clones, 75% to 85% of them singletons. The data also belong to a second study, concerning human thymus T cells.

Sequencing was performed on thymocytes. The receptors originated from a boy younger than two with a congenital heart defect. CDR3s include the opening cysteine and the closing phenylalanine or tryptophan. The order of the fields is D gene, V gene, J gene, clone size, CDR3 protein, CDR3 DNA. A D gene is named only where the DNA matches it firmly. Size tells how often a clone was seen (once, few, many) or the class of an expanded clone, and some rows leave it out.

TRBD2	TRBV5-6	TRBJ2-3	NA	CASSLSGRAGDTQYF	TGTGCCAGCAGCTTATCCGGGAGGGCCGGGGATACGCAGTATTTT
NA	TRBV29-1	TRBJ2-5	NA	CSVEGSPVETQYF	TGCAGCGTTGAAGGGAGCCCGGTCGAGACCCAGTACTTC
NA	TRBV10-1	TRBJ2-1	once	CASSQYDRGSSYNEQFF	TGCGCCAGCAGTCAATACGACCGGGGTTCTTCCTACAATGAGCAGTTCTTC
NA	TRBV6-1	TRBJ2-1	few	CASILYNEQFF	TGTGCCAGCATCCTTTACAATGAGCAGTTCTTC
TRBD2	TRBV7-9	TRBJ2-1	NA	CASSSSGMEQFF	TGTGCCAGCAGCTCTAGCGGGATGGAGCAGTTCTTC
NA	TRBV28	TRBJ2-6	NA	CASSITGTGANVLTF	TGTGCCAGCAGCATTACAGGGACGGGGGCCAACGTCCTGACTTTC
TRBD1	TRBV4-3	TRBJ1-1	few	CASSQETKGRGPALNTEAFF	TGCGCCAGCAGCCAAGAGACGAAGGGTAGGGGGCCAGCTCTGAACACTGAAGCTTTCTTT
TRBD2	TRBV4-3	TRBJ2-6	NA	CASSQDRLLAGSSGANVLTF	TGCGCCAGCAGCCAAGATCGGTTACTAGCGGGATCCTCTGGGGCCAACGTCCTGACTTTC
TRBD2	TRBV29-1	TRBJ2-2	NA	CSVGTSGHTGELFF	TGCAGCGTTGGTACTAGCGGTCACACCGGGGAGCTGTTTTTT
NA	TRBV7-8	TRBJ1-3	NA	CASSLDSGNTIYF	TGTGCCAGCAGCTTAGACAGTGGAAACACCATATATTTT
NA	TRBV5-6	TRBJ2-5	NA	CASSLSQVIQMGQTQYF	TGTGCCAGCAGCTTGTCTCAGGTCATTCAGATGGGGCAGACCCAGTACTTC
NA	TRBV7-2	TRBJ2-1	NA	CASSPPPSSYNEQFF	TGTGCCAGCAGCCCCCCCCCGAGCTCCTACAATGAGCAGTTCTTC
TRBD2	TRBV5-8	TRBJ2-5	NA	CASSRTSGRGQETQYF	TGTGCCAGCAGCAGAACTAGCGGGAGAGGTCAAGAGACCCAGTACTTC
TRBD2	TRBV5-6	TRBJ2-7	NA	CASSHLRGDGLAETYEQYF	TGTGCCAGCAGCCATCTCCGGGGAGATGGACTAGCGGAAACCTACGAGCAGTACTTC
TRBD2	TRBV19	TRBJ2-1	NA	CASSIDLPPSGRANEQFF	TGTGCCAGTAGTATAGATCTCCCCCCCAGCGGGAGGGCCAATGAGCAGTTCTTC
NA	TRBV4-2	TRBJ1-2	NA	CASSQDIPGLGSGNYGYTF	TGTGCCAGCAGCCAAGATATCCCTGGGTTAGGGTCGGGAAACTATGGCTACACCTTC
TRBD1	TRBV5-1	TRBJ2-5	few	CASSLGTGRETQYF	TGCGCCAGCAGCTTGGGGACAGGGAGAGAGACCCAGTACTTC
TRBD2	TRBV2	TRBJ2-1	once	CASLASGSSYNEQFF	TGTGCCAGCCTCGCTAGCGGAAGCTCCTACAATGAGCAGTTCTTC
NA	TRBV4-3	TRBJ2-3	NA	CASSQDEGNPTDTQYF	TGCGCCAGCAGCCAAGATGAGGGTAACCCCACAGATACGCAGTATTTT
NA	TRBV12-5	TRBJ2-2	few	CASGLGGRGTGELFF	TGTGCTAGTGGTTTGGGAGGGAGAGGGACCGGGGAGCTGTTTTTT
NA	TRBV11-2	TRBJ2-7	NA	CASSLGRGHYEQYF	TGTGCCAGCAGCTTAGGGCGGGGCCACTACGAGCAGTACTTC
NA	TRBV6-1	TRBJ1-2	NA	CASSPGTKGYTF	TGTGCCAGCAGTCCCGGGACAAAGGGCTACACCTTC
NA	TRBV27	TRBJ2-6	few	CASRGGGTGVLTF	TGTGCCAGCAGGGGAGGGGGTACCGGCGTCCTGACTTTC
TRBD2	TRBV4-2	TRBJ2-2	NA	CASTGLAGENTGELFF	TGTGCCAGCACCGGACTAGCGGGCGAGAACACCGGGGAGCTGTTTTTT
NA	TRBV19	TRBJ1-1	NA	CASSLDSHTEAFF	TGTGCCAGTAGCCTCGACAGCCACACTGAAGCTTTCTTT
NA	TRBV13	TRBJ2-7	NA	CASSGPGTFYYEQYF	TGTGCCAGCAGCGGTCCAGGGACATTCTACTACGAGCAGTACTTC
NA	TRBV27	TRBJ1-1	NA	CASSLASFPGNTEAFF	TGTGCCAGCAGTTTAGCCTCTTTCCCGGGGAACACTGAAGCTTTCTTT
TRBD1	TRBV9	TRBJ1-2	NA	CASSERDRGGYTF	TGTGCCAGCAGCGAGAGAGACAGGGGGGGCTACACCTTC
TRBD2	TRBV28	TRBJ2-3	NA	CASSLLPAGEPLSTDTQYF	TGTGCCAGCAGTTTACTGCCAGCGGGAGAACCCCTAAGCACAGATACGCAGTATTTT
NA	TRBV28	TRBJ2-3	NA	CASSLSPTEPTDTQYF	TGTGCCAGCAGTTTGTCTCCGACAGAACCCACAGATACGCAGTATTTT
TRBD2	TRBV4-1	TRBJ2-1	NA	CASSQVLAGGPTYNEQFF	TGCGCCAGCAGCCAAGTCCTAGCGGGAGGGCCGACCTACAATGAGCAGTTCTTC
TRBD2	TRBV5-1	TRBJ2-2	few	CASSQPGLAGEGNTGELFF	TGCGCCAGCAGCCAACCGGGACTAGCGGGAGAGGGGAATACCGGGGAGCTGTTTTTT
TRBD1	TRBV6-5	TRBJ1-1	once	CASSFYRGLGNTEAFF	TGTGCCAGCAGTTTCTACAGGGGGTTGGGGAACACTGAAGCTTTCTTT
NA	TRBV6-6	TRBJ1-2	NA	CASSTQGGKRLWGYTF	TGTGCCAGCAGTACCCAAGGTGGCAAGCGGCTATGGGGCTACACCTTC
TRBD1	TRBV4-3	TRBJ2-7	NA	CASSQDFTHGQALYEQYF	TGCGCCAGCAGCCAAGACTTCACCCACGGACAGGCCCTCTACGAGCAGTACTTC
TRBD2	TRBV4-3	TRBJ2-3	NA	CASSQPGLAGRNTQYF	TGCGCCAGCAGCCAACCGGGACTAGCGGGCCGCAATACGCAGTATTTT
NA	TRBV7-9	TRBJ1-1	NA	CASSLADRIGAFF	TGTGCCAGCAGCTTAGCGGACAGAATTGGAGCTTTCTTT
NA	TRBV15	TRBJ2-2	NA	CATSREGPTNANTGELFF	TGTGCCACCAGCAGAGAGGGCCCGACAAACGCGAACACCGGGGAGCTGTTTTTT
TRBD1	TRBV7-6	TRBJ1-5	NA	CASSRGQVFRNQPQHF	TGTGCCAGCAGCCGAGGACAGGTTTTTCGCAATCAGCCCCAGCATTTT
TRBD1	TRBV4-3	TRBJ2-7	once	CASSPTRRQGRNEQYF	TGCGCCAGCAGCCCGACCAGGAGACAGGGTCGGAACGAGCAGTACTTC
TRBD2	TRBV9	TRBJ2-4	NA	CASSVASRGDIQYF	TGTGCCAGCAGCGTAGCTTCACGGGGGGACATTCAGTACTTC
NA	TRBV5-6	TRBJ1-2	NA	CASYPGQGGYGYTF	TGTGCCAGCTACCCGGGGCAGGGAGGCTATGGCTACACCTTC
TRBD1	TRBV5-8	TRBJ1-6	NA	CASSEGQGGSPLHF	TGTGCCAGCAGCGAGGGACAGGGCGGATCACCCCTCCACTTT
TRBD2	TRBV2	TRBJ2-1	NA	CASSEEASGVRGPLYNEQFF	TGTGCCAGCAGTGAAGAGGCTAGCGGGGTACGGGGGCCGCTTTACAATGAGCAGTTCTTC
TRBD2	TRBV9	TRBJ2-7	NA	CASSVSPSGAPYEQYF	TGTGCCAGCAGCGTAAGCCCTAGCGGGGCCCCCTACGAGCAGTACTTC
NA	TRBV5-4	TRBJ2-4	NA	CASSLFAGMKNIQYF	TGTGCCAGCAGCTTGTTCGCGGGAATGAAAAACATTCAGTACTTC